This TCR beta chain was sequenced in a study of T cell responses to AZD1222 COVID-19 vaccine. Study background: Second-dose intervals of approximately 4 or approximately 12 weeks were pooled. Findings and caveats of the study: Spike-specific TCR breadth and depth were elevated following two AZD1222 doses. Baseline seropositivity occurred in only a handful of AZD1222 recipients.

Data came from immunoSEQ multiplex PCR; TCRdb stores just in-frame clones and leaves some out. Of approximately 110,000 clones listed, 82% are singletons. Germline values: CDR1 LGHNA, CDR2 YNFKEQ. This CDR3 is built from 19 residues. The V and J ends lost 0 bases and 0 bases respectively, with 20 bases between them. In regard to this clone: No antigen is known for it.

The sequence came from an adult in good health. The sample in question was peripheral blood, obtained on day 0 of AZD1222 vaccination. The chain carries TRBV4-2 and TRBJ1-1; weak D call: TRBD1 (5 bases). The DNA for the CDR3 is TGTGCCAGCAGCCAAGACGGCCTCCCGGAGGGGACGATGAACACTGAAGCTTTCTTT. It translates to CASSQDGLPEGTMNTEAFF.